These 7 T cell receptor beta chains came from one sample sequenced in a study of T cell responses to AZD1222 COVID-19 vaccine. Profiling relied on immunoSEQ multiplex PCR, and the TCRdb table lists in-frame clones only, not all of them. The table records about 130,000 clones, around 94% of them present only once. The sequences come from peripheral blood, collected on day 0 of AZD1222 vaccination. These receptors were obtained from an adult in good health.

The CDR3 protein is CASSIVEAGNSDEQFF. The CDR3 coding sequence is TGTGCCAGTAGTATAGTGGAGGCAGGGAATAGCGATGAGCAGTTCTTC. The V call is TRBV19, the J call TRBJ2-1; tentatively, D is TRBD1 or TRBD2 (5 bases each). The length of the CDR3 is 16 residues. Germline CDR1 is LNHDA and CDR2 is SQIVND (reference sequence). V lost 1 base to trimming and J lost 8 bases, with 18 bases between them. The full variable domain, with the rest looked up from reference TRBV19 and TRBJ2-1, is DGGITQSPKYLFRKEGQNVTLSCEQNLNHDAMYWYRQDPGQGLRLIYYSQIVNDFQKGDIAEGYSVSREKKESFPLTVTSAQKNPTAFYLCASSIVEAGNSDEQFFGPGTRLTVL.

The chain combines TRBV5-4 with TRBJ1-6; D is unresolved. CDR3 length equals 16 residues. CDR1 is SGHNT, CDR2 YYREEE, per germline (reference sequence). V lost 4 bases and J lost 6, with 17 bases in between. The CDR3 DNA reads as TGTGCCAGCAGCCTCGGCCGGGTCCCAACTAATTCACCCCTCCACTTT. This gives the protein CASSLGRVPTNSPLHF. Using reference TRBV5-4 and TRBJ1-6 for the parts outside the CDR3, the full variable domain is ETGVTQSPTHLIKTRGQQVTLRCSSQSGHNTVSWYQQALGQGPQFIFQYYREEENGRGNFPPRFSGLQFPNYSSELNVNALELDDSALYLCASSLGRVPTNSPLHFGNGTRLTVT.

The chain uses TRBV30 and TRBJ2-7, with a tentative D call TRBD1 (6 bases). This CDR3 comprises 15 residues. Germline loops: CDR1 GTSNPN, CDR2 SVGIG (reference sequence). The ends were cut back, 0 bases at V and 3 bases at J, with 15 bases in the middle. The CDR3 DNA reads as TGTGCCTGGAGTGTCCTAGGACAGTACCACTACGAGCAGTACTTC. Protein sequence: CAWSVLGQYHYEQYF.

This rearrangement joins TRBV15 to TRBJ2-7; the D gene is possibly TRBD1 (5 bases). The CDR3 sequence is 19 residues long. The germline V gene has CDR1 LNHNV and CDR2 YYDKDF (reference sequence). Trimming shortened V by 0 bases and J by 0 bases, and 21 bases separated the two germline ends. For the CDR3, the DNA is TGTGCCACCAGCAGAGAGGTTCCTTCTCAGGGTGGGCACTCCTACGAGCAGTACTTC. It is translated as CATSREVPSQGGHSYEQYF.

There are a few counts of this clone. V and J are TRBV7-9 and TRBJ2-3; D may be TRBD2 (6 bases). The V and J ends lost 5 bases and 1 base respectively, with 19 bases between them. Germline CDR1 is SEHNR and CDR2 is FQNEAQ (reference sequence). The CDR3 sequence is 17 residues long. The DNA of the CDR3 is TGTGCCAGCAGCGGAAGGGCTCTCGCTAGCGGCACAGATACGCAGTATTTT. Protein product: CASSGRALASGTDTQYF.

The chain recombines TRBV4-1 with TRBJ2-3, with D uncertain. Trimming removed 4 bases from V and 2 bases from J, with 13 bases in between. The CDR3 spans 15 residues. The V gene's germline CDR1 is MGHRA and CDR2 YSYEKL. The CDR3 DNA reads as TGCGCCAGCAGCCCCATACAGAAAAACACAGATACGCAGTATTTT. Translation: CASSPIQKNTDTQYF.

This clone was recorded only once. As DNA, the CDR3 is TGTGCCAGCAGAAGGTTAGACTCTGTTAACTATGGCTACACCTTC. Protein: CASRRLDSVNYGYTF. The chain couples TRBV6-6 to TRBJ1-2; D is ambiguous. This CDR3 has 15 amino acids. Germline lookup yields CDR1 MNHNY and CDR2 SVGAGI (reference sequence). The germline V and J ends were trimmed by 6 bases and 1 base, with 15 bases remaining between them.